This T cell receptor (beta chain) was recovered during a study of siplizumab effects on memory and regulatory T cells (dated by TCRdb to about 2019). In terms of the full investigation: The study looked at the effect of siplizumab, an anti-CD2 antibody, on alloreactive T-cell subsets in allogeneic mixed lymphocyte reactions made from human PBMCs. What the authors observed across the whole study: The cumulative frequency of alloreactive sequences traceable to unstimulated CD4+ memory T cells was significantly reduced by siplizumab. Whether proliferating Tregs from siplizumab cultures were suppressive was not functionally confirmed. Unstimulated naive T cells appeared to be more diverse than memory T cells, and naive cells seemed to make a substantial contribution to the alloresponse. About 75-95% of proliferating CD4+ or CD8+ clones could not be given a naive or memory phenotype. Sequences below about 10^-5 frequency were poorly captured, so only a minor fraction of alloreactive clones could be mapped to unstimulated subsets. Among mappable alloreactive CD4+ clones, the Treg-derived fraction averaged 68.8% with siplizumab versus about 27% in control reactions.

As regards this clone: Its antigen is still unknown. No per-base quality is available; no much larger clone lies one base away.

The germline ends are 16 bases apart after V is trimmed by 6 bases and J by 5 bases. There are 14 amino acids in the CDR3, from cysteine to phenylalanine inclusive. Of the read, only the CDR3 DNA is kept; its 42 bases are in frame from base 1. Via the germline V gene, CDR1 is MNHNS and CDR2 SASEGT. Library preparation employed the immunoSEQ multiplex PCR assay. About 10^5 TCR templates per sample were assayed by the deep sequencing platform. Genomic DNA extracted from sorted T cells was the material used for TCRbeta CDR3 sequencing. Concerning the study's data processing: The R programming language was used for clonal analysis of the TCRbeta CDR3 data. Alloreactive CD4+ and CD8+ clones were defined by comparing unstimulated samples with post-reaction CFSE-low samples. Regulatory or non-regulatory origin was assigned to alloreactive CD4+ clones by matching of sequences to sorted unstimulated Treg and non-Treg repertoires. TCRdb holds this immuneACCESS table with in-frame rearrangements only. Some clones are missing; in checked studies, unresolved V genes explain under half, and the rest has no known cause. The DNA gave D and trimming, while V, J and clone size come from that table. The sample includes just over 60,000 clones, with around three quarters observed a single time. Roughly 0.4% of the sample belongs to the ten largest clones.

Unstimulated CD4+ memory cells were also sequenced in three donor pairs, together with CD4+ naive, CD8+ TEMRA, CD8+ naive and CD8+ effector memory subsets. Sorted unstimulated T cells and proliferating T cells recovered from mixed lymphocyte reactions underwent TCRbeta CDR3 sequencing. Fresh whole blood from some ten HLA-typed healthy donors was used as the source from which PBMCs were isolated. Sample: memory CD4+ T cells sorted from blood. Taken with the paper, the label for cell subset or site translates to: unstimulated CD4+ memory T cells. The sequence derives from a human donor in good health. The sequence joins TRBV6-1 to TRBJ1-1; a tentative D match to TRBD1 spans 6 bases. The nucleotide sequence reads as follows: TGTGCCAGCAGGGAACAGGGCCAGGGGACTGAAGCTTTCTTT. Translated, it reads CASREQGQGTEAFF.